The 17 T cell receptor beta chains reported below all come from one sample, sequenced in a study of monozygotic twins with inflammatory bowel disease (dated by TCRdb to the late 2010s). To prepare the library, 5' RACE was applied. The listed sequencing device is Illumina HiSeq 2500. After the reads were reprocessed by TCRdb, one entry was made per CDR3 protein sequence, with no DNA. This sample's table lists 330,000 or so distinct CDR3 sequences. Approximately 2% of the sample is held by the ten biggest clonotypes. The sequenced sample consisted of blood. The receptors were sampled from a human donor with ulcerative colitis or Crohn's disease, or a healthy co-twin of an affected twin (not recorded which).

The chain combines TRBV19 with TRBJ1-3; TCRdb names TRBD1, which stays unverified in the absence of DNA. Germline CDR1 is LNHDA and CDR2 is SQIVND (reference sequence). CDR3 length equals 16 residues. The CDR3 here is CASSRQPGASGNTIYF.

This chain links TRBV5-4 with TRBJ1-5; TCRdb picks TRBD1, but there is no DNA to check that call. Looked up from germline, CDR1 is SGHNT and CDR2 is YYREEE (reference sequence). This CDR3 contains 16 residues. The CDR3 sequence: CASSFGGQGRDQPQHF.

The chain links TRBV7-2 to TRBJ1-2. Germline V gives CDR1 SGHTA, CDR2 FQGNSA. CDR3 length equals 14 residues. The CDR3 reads CASRRGEGYYGYTF.

This CDR3 is CASSSSSGDTQYF. The chain is built from TRBV12-3 or TRBV12-4 and TRBJ2-3; the TCRdb call, TRBD2, lacks DNA for checking. The CDR3 totals 13 residues.

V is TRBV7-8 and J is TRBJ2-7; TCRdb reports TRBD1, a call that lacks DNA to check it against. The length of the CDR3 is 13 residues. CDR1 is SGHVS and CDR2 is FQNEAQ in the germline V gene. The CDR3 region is CASSLGQGREQYF.

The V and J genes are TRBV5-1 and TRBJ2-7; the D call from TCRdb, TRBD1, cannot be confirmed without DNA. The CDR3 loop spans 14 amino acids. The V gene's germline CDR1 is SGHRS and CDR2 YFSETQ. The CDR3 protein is CASSREGGPYEQYF.

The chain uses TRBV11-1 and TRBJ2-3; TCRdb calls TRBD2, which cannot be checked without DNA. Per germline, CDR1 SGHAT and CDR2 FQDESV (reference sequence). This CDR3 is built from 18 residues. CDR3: CASSGYITSGRGRDTQYF.

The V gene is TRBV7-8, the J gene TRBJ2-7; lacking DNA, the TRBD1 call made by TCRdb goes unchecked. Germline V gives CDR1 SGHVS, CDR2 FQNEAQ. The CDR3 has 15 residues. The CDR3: CASSFPGQGFYEQYF.

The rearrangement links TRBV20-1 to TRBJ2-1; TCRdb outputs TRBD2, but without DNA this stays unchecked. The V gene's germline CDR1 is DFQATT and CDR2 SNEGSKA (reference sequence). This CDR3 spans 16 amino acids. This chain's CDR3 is CSAPPPTSGRYNEQFF.

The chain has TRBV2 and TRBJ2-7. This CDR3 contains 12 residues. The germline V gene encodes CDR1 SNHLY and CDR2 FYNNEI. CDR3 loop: CASSKRPYEQYF.

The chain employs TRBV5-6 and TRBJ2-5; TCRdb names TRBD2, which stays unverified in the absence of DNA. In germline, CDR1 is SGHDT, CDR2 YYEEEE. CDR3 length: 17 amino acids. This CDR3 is CASRSGTSGLHGKTQYF.

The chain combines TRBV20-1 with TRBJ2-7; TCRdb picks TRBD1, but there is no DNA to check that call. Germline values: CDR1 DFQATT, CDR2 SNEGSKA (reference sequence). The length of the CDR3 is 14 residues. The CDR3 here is CSAPPGSGSYEQYF.

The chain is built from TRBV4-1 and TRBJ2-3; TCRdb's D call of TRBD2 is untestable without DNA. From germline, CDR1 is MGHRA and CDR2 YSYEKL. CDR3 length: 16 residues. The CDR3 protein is CASSQAQRGGTDTQYF.

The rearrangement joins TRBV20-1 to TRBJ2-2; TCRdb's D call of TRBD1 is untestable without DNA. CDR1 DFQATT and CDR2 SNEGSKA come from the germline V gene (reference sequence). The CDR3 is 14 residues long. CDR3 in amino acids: CSARPGQGAGELFF.

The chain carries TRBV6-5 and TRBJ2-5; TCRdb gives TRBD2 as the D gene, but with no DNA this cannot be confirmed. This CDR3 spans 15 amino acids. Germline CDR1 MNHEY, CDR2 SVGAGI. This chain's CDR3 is CASSYVRGVGETQYF.

This CDR3 reads CASSFQTYGTQYF. J is TRBJ2-3 and V is TRBV28. CDR3 size: 13 residues. Germline lookup yields CDR1 MDHEN and CDR2 SYDVKM. Combining the CDR3 with reference TRBV28 and TRBJ2-3 gives the whole variable domain DVKVTQSSRYLVKRTGEKVFLECVQDMDHENMFWYRQDPGLGLRLIYFSYDVKMKEKGDIPEGYSVSREKKERFSLILESASTNQTSMYLCASSFQTYGTQYFGPGTRLTVL.

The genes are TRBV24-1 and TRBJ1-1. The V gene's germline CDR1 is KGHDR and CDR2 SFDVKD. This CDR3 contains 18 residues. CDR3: CATSDHVGTQGRNTEAFF.